The 23 T cell receptor beta chains given below trace back to one sample, sequenced in a study of CD8+ T cells in alopecia areata. The authors extracted RNA and reverse transcribed it into cDNA as the sequencing template. Assay: immunoSEQ multiplex PCR; the TCRdb copy retains only in-frame clones and omits some. The sample has roughly 190,000 clones, approximately 60% seen once. Treatment here: oral pan-JAK inhibitor, 5-10 mg twice daily. The sample consisted of CD4+ T cells sorted from blood, taken at week 4, from a patient treated with tofacitinib. These TCRs come from a human donor with alopecia areata.

The gene calls are TRBV5-1 and TRBJ2-7; TRBD2 might be the D (6 bases). V shed 4 bases and J shed 0 bases, with 11 bases lying between them. This CDR3 comprises 14 residues. Germline CDR1 SGHRS, CDR2 YFSETQ. The CDR3: CASSPYGSSYEQYF. CDR3 bases: TGCGCCAGCAGCCCCTACGGGAGCTCCTACGAGCAGTACTTC. Drawing the rest from reference TRBV5-1 and TRBJ2-7, the complete variable domain is KAGVTQTPRYLIKTRGQQVTLSCSPISGHRSVSWYQQTPGQGLQFLFEYFSETQRNKGNFPGRFSGRQFSNSRSEMNVSTLELGDSALYLCASSPYGSSYEQYFGPGTRLTVT.

This clone turned up a few times. The chain employs TRBV7-9 and TRBJ2-5; D remains unclear. In germline, CDR1 is SEHNR, CDR2 FQNEAQ (reference sequence). This CDR3 is 14 amino acids long. V lost 3 bases to trimming and J lost 9 bases, with 17 bases between them. The CDR3 region is CASSFSPSGWAQYF. Written as DNA, the CDR3 is TGTGCCAGCAGCTTTTCCCCTTCGGGTTGGGCCCAGTACTTC.

The V and J genes are TRBV29-1 and TRBJ1-1; D is unresolved. The germline V gene encodes CDR1 SQVTM and CDR2 ANQGSEA. The CDR3 has 12 residues. Trimming took off 6 bases at V and 1 base at J, with 9 bases between the two ends. The CDR3 nucleotides read TGCAGCGTGTCGGAGGGGAACACTGAAGCTTTCTTT. It is translated as CSVSEGNTEAFF.

This clone has just a few counts. This chain uses TRBV25-1 with TRBJ2-3; weak D call: TRBD2 (6 bases). V was trimmed by 3 bases and J by 2 bases, leaving 9 bases between them. The CDR3 is 14 amino acids. Germline V gives CDR1 MGHDK, CDR2 SYGVNS. CDR3 nucleotide sequence: TGTGCCAGCAGTGAGTGGCGGGACACAGATACGCAGTATTTT. As protein: CASSEWRDTDTQYF.

The J gene is TRBJ2-7, the V gene TRBV15, with D possibly TRBD1 on 5 matching bases. This CDR3 spans 14 amino acids. V lost 1 base and J 4 bases, leaving 11 bases between the germline ends. The germline CDR1 and CDR2 sequences are LNHNV and YYDKDF (reference sequence). CDR3 coding DNA: TGTGCCACCAGCAGAGTCGGGCAGGGATACGAGCAGTACTTC. Amino acid sequence: CATSRVGQGYEQYF.

The chain employs TRBV15 and TRBJ2-2; a weak D match, TRBD1 (6 bases). This CDR3 contains 15 residues. CDR1 is LNHNV and CDR2 is YYDKDF in the germline V gene (reference sequence). V gave up 0 bases and J gave up 6 bases, with 11 bases separating them. The CDR3 DNA is TGTGCCACCAGCAGAGATCTGGGGGCGGCCGGGGAGCTGTTTTTT. This encodes CATSRDLGAAGELFF.

The chain links TRBV7-9 to TRBJ2-7; D possibly corresponds to TRBD1 (5 bases). The CDR3 contains 12 residues. Germline CDR1 and CDR2: SEHNR and FQNEAQ (reference sequence). V lost 5 bases, J lost 3 bases, and 8 bases lay in between. The CDR3 loop reads CASSRQGYEQYF. CDR3 nucleotide sequence: TGTGCCAGCAGCCGGCAGGGCTACGAGCAGTACTTC.

Only a few counts were recorded for this clone. The V call is TRBV29-1, the J call TRBJ2-7; no definite D call. The CDR3 covers 12 residues. Germline V gene sequence: CDR1 SQVTM, CDR2 ANQGSEA. In DNA, the CDR3 is TGCGCATTCGGTCAGTATACCTACGAGCAGTACTTC. It translates to CAFGQYTYEQYF.

The chain recombines TRBV29-1 with TRBJ1-2; D unclear. The CDR3 is 11 residues long. Germline V gene sequence: CDR1 SQVTM, CDR2 ANQGSEA. V was pared by 8 bases and J by 6 bases, with 13 bases between. CDR3 bases: TGCAGCCCAGGCGCGGCGGATGGCTACACCTTC. Its protein product is CSPGAADGYTF.

This chain links TRBV7-2 with TRBJ1-2; TRBD1 might be the D (5 bases). Trimming stripped 5 bases from V and 7 bases from J, with 11 bases between. This CDR3 region has 12 residues. CDR1 is SGHTA and CDR2 is FQGNSA in the germline V gene. The CDR3 sequence is CASSLDSGGYTF. The CDR3 region has the DNA TGTGCCAGCAGCCTAGACAGCGGTGGCTACACCTTC.

The CDR3 coding sequence is TGTGCCTGGAGCCAAGGGAGGGTTGAAGAGACCCAGTACTTC. This translates into CAWSQGRVEETQYF. V usage is TRBV30 and J usage is TRBJ2-5, with TRBD2 matching over 7 bases. CDR3 size: 14 residues. The germline gives CDR1 GTSNPN, CDR2 SVGIG (reference sequence). After removal of 3 bases from V and 3 bases from J, the junction contained 7 bases not matched to a gene.

A remark on this clone: Within the sample, other DNA sequences also encode this same CDR3. The chain recombines TRBV6-5 with TRBJ2-7; D unclear. This CDR3 is built from 11 residues. Germline V gene sequence: CDR1 MNHEY, CDR2 SVGAGI. Trimming left V 3 bases short and J 4 bases short, with 4 bases between. CDR3 sequence (DNA): TGTGCCAGCAGTTATCGTTACGAGCAGTACTTC. Amino acid sequence: CASSYRYEQYF.

This chain links TRBV6-5 with TRBJ2-3, with 10 bases aligning to TRBD1. The V gene's germline CDR1 is MNHEY and CDR2 SVGAGI. The CDR3 sequence is 15 residues long. V gave up 5 bases and J gave up 3 bases; unmatched junction bases: 5. CDR3 nucleotide sequence: TGTGCCAGCAGTCCCGACAGGGGGCGGACAGATACGCAGTATTTT. Translation: CASSPDRGRTDTQYF.

This rearrangement joins TRBV14 to TRBJ2-3; a weak D match, TRBD2 (7 bases). This CDR3 comprises 14 residues. The ends were cut back, 4 bases at V and 7 bases at J, with 15 bases in the middle. In germline, CDR1 is SGHDN, CDR2 FVKESK. CDR3 nucleotides: TGTGCCAGCAGCCGACACAGGGAGGGAAATACGCAGTATTTT. It specifies CASSRHREGNTQYF.

The chain recombines TRBV7-8 with TRBJ2-2; 8 bases line up with TRBD1. The V gene end was trimmed by 3 bases and the J gene end by 6 bases; junction bases not matched to a gene: 0. The germline V gene has CDR1 SGHVS and CDR2 FQNEAQ. The CDR3 length is 13 residues. The CDR3 bases are TGTGCCAGCAGCTTGGACAGGGCCGGGGAGCTGTTTTTT. This encodes CASSLDRAGELFF.

V is TRBV14 and J is TRBJ2-1; tentatively, D is TRBD2 (6 bases). This CDR3 has 15 amino acids. The V gene lost 4 bases and the J gene lost 1 base, with 11 bases spanning the gap. Germline lookup yields CDR1 SGHDN and CDR2 FVKESK. The DNA for the CDR3 is TGTGCCAGCAGCCCCCTGGAGGGGTCCTACAATGAGCAGTTCTTC. Protein product: CASSPLEGSYNEQFF. Supplemented by reference TRBV14 and TRBJ2-1, the full variable domain reads EAGVTQFPSHSVIEKGQTVTLRCDPISGHDNLYWYRRVMGKEIKFLLHFVKESKQDESGMPNNRFLAERTGGTYSTLKVQPAELEDSGVYFCASSPLEGSYNEQFFGPGTRLTVL.

The rearrangement links TRBV29-1 to TRBJ2-7; the D is unclear. The CDR3 is 12 residues long. CDR1 and CDR2 (germline): SQVTM, ANQGSEA. Trimming left V 7 bases short and J 0 bases short, with 10 bases between. CDR3 nucleotides: TGCAGCGGGGGTCTGACCTCCTACGAGCAGTACTTC. It translates to CSGGLTSYEQYF.

This chain connects TRBV9 to TRBJ2-6; unclear D gene. CDR3 size: 16 residues. The V gene lost 4 bases and the J gene lost 0 bases, with 11 bases spanning the gap. Per germline, CDR1 SGDLS and CDR2 YYNGEE. CDR3 protein: CASSPRNSSGANVLTF. The CDR3 nucleotides are TGTGCCAGCAGCCCCCGTAATAGCTCTGGGGCCAACGTCCTGACTTTC.

This clone was picked up a small number of times. The chain carries TRBV15 and TRBJ2-6, with TRBD1 as a possible D gene (6 bases). Trimming shortened V by 0 bases and J by 2 bases, and 8 bases separated the two germline ends. Germline lookup yields CDR1 LNHNV and CDR2 YYDKDF (reference sequence). CDR3 length equals 16 residues. The CDR3 DNA follows: TGTGCCACCAGCAGAGATAGACAGGCTGGGGCCAACGTCCTGACTTTC. Translated: CATSRDRQAGANVLTF. The variable domain in full, with the rest retrieved from reference TRBV15 and TRBJ2-6, is DAMVIQNPRYQVTQFGKPVTLSCSQTLNHNVMYWYQQKSSQAPKLLFHYYDKDFNNEADTPDNFQSRRPNTSFCFLDIRSPGLGDTAMYLCATSRDRQAGANVLTFGAGSRLTVL.

The table lists this clone with a count of one. CDR3 sequence (DNA): TGTGCCAGCAGCTTAGGCACCGGGACTACCCGGTATTTT. Translation gives CASSLGTGTTRYF. The chain joins TRBV7-8 to TRBJ2-3, with 7 positions matching TRBD2. Germline V gene lookup returns CDR1 SGHVS and CDR2 FQNEAQ. The V segment lost 1 base and the J segment 14 bases; nucleotides outside the gene matches: 9. The CDR3 is 13 residues long.

This clone was seen only once. The chain joins TRBV5-1 to TRBJ2-5; 9 nucleotides align to TRBD2. The junction had 6 bases not matched to a gene; V was cut back by 4 bases and J by 2 bases. CDR1 is SGHRS, CDR2 YFSETQ, per germline. CDR3 length: 15 amino acids. The CDR3: CASSLSGRIQETQYF. DNA for the CDR3: TGCGCCAGCAGCCTAAGCGGGAGGATTCAAGAGACCCAGTACTTC.

This clone was counted only a few times. The rearrangement uses TRBV13 and TRBJ1-3; D is unclear. Trimming took off 3 bases at V and 4 bases at J, with 7 bases between the two ends. The CDR3 has 13 amino acids. The germline gives CDR1 PRHDT, CDR2 FYEKMQ (reference sequence). The CDR3 DNA sequence: TGTGCCAGCAGCTTGACGTCAGGAAACACCATATATTTT. This encodes CASSLTSGNTIYF.

This sequence joins TRBV7-3 and TRBJ2-3; D unresolved. The CDR3 consists of 13 residues. Looked up from germline, CDR1 is SGHTA and CDR2 is FQGTGA. V lost 3 bases and J 5 bases, leaving 9 bases between the germline ends. As DNA, the CDR3 is TGTGCCAGCAGCTTTAGTTTAGGAGATACGCAGTATTTT. Its protein product is CASSFSLGDTQYF.